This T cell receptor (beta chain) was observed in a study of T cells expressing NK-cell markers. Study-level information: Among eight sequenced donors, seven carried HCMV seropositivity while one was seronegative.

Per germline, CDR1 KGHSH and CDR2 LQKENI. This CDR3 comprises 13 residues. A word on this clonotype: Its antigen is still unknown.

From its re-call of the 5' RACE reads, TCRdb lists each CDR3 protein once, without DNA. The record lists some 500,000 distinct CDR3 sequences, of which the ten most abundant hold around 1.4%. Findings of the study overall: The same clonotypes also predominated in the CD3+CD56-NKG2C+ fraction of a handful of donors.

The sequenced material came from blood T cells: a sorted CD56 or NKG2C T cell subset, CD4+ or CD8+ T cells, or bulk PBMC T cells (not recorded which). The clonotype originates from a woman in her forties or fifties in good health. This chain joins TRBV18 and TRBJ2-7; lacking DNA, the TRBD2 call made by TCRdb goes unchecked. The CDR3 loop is CASSPDYGYEQYF.